The 9 T cell receptor beta chains below all came from one sample that was sequenced in a study of CD4 T cell repertoires in COVID-19. Some clones are missing from TCRdb's copy, which holds only in-frame ones; the method was immunoSEQ multiplex PCR. The data show some 660 clones, less than 9.5% seen once. Antigens for these TCRs are unknown. Antigen-reactive proliferating T cell lines came from CFSE-labeled cells given autologous monocytes and SARS-CoV-2 spike or nucleoprotein. Material: circulating follicular helper CD4+ T cells, cultured in vitro, obtained after recovery from COVID-19. Receptors originate from a human donor who had COVID-19.

In this sample, this clone is medium-sized. This CDR3 is also generated by other DNA sequences in the sample. The chain joins TRBV7-9 to TRBJ2-3; possible D gene TRBD1, 5 bases. The length of the CDR3 is 14 residues. V gave up 7 bases and J gave up 0 bases, with 11 bases separating them. Germline CDR1 reads SEHNR; CDR2 reads FQNEAQ (reference sequence). This CDR3 reads CASTGQGSTDTQYF. The CDR3 DNA follows: TGTGCCAGCACTGGGCAGGGTAGCACAGATACGCAGTATTTT. Full variable domain (missing parts from reference TRBV7-9 and TRBJ2-3): DTGVSQNPRHKITKRGQNVTFRCDPISEHNRLYWYRQTLGQGPEFLTYFQNEAQLEKSRLLSDRFSAERPKGSFSTLEIQRTEQGDSAMYLCASTGQGSTDTQYFGPGTRLTVL.

This clone was detected a few times. The rearrangement links TRBV30 to TRBJ2-7; TRBD2 matches at 8 bases. Germline CDR1 reads GTSNPN; CDR2 reads SVGIG (reference sequence). The CDR3 has 15 residues. The J segment lost 4 bases and the V segment lost 2 bases, leaving 10 bases of the junction unmatched. CDR3 sequence reads: CAWSTPRLARYEQYV. For the CDR3, the DNA is TGTGCCTGGAGTACCCCCCGACTAGCGCGGTACGAGCAGTACGTC.

This clone counts as medium-sized. The V and J genes are TRBV2 and TRBJ2-5; unclear D gene. Germline CDR1 reads SNHLY; CDR2 reads FYNNEI. Trimming pared 7 bases from V and 1 base from J, leaving 10 bases between. The CDR3 runs 13 residues. CDR3 residues: CASNPGSQETQYF. CDR3 nucleotide sequence: TGTGCCAGCAATCCCGGGTCCCAAGAGACCCAGTACTTC.

This clone qualifies as large. This chain connects TRBV6-5 to TRBJ1-2, with a tentative D call TRBD1 (6 bases). The V and J ends lost 5 bases and 2 bases respectively, with 9 bases between them. The CDR3 is 13 amino acids. Germline loops: CDR1 MNHEY, CDR2 SVGAGI. CDR3 residues: CASSNQGNYGYTF. CDR3 DNA sequence: TGTGCCAGCAGTAACCAGGGGAACTATGGCTACACCTTC.

By share, this clone counts as large (0.1 to 1%). This sequence joins TRBV10-3 and TRBJ2-7; D unresolved. The V gene's germline CDR1 is ENHRY and CDR2 SYGVKD. V was cut by 0 bases and J by 0 bases, with 6 bases left in between. The CDR3 has 14 residues. In DNA form, the CDR3 reads TGTGCCATCAGTGAGTCGCCCGGCTCCTACGAGCAGTACGTC. Translating gives CAISESPGSYEQYV.

The DNA for the CDR3 is TGTGCCAGTAGTATACCGGGACAGGGAAGAGGCGATACGCAGTATTTT. Translating gives CASSIPGQGRGDTQYF. The chain uses TRBV19 and TRBJ2-3; 9 bases fit TRBD1. This CDR3 is built from 16 residues. J gave up 6 bases and V 2 bases, and 9 bases lay outside the gene matches. Germline values: CDR1 LNHDA, CDR2 SQIVND (reference sequence).

This clone is labeled large. This sequence joins TRBV29-1 and TRBJ1-5; TRBD1 aligns across 7 bases. Germline loops: CDR1 SQVTM, CDR2 ANQGSEA. Germline trimming cut 6 bases from V and 6 bases from J; bases unmatched to any gene: 14. The CDR3 has 15 amino acids. CDR3: CSVARDSGEGQPQHF. The CDR3 DNA reads as TGCAGCGTCGCTAGGGACAGTGGCGAGGGTCAGCCCCAGCATTTT.

In this sample, this clone is medium-sized. The chain employs TRBV6-6 and TRBJ2-2, with 9 bases that match TRBD1. Germline V gene data show CDR1 as MNHNY and CDR2 as SVGAGI (reference sequence). Trimming at V came to 6 bases and at J to 4 bases, leaving 3 bases not matched to a gene. CDR3 length: 14 residues. CDR3 in DNA: TGTGCCAGCAGCGGGACAGGGACCACCGGGGAGCTGTTTTTT. Translating gives CASSGTGTTGELFF.

This clone is termed medium-sized. The chain links TRBV11-2 to TRBJ2-1; 8 bases map to TRBD2. The CDR3 is made up of 15 amino acids. The V gene end was trimmed by 0 bases and the J gene end by 9 bases; junction bases not matched to a gene: 7. The germline V gene has CDR1 SGHAT and CDR2 FQNNGV. The CDR3 sequence: CASSLDSGLAVEQFF. CDR3 in DNA: TGTGCCAGCAGCTTAGATTCCGGACTAGCCGTTGAGCAGTTCTTC.